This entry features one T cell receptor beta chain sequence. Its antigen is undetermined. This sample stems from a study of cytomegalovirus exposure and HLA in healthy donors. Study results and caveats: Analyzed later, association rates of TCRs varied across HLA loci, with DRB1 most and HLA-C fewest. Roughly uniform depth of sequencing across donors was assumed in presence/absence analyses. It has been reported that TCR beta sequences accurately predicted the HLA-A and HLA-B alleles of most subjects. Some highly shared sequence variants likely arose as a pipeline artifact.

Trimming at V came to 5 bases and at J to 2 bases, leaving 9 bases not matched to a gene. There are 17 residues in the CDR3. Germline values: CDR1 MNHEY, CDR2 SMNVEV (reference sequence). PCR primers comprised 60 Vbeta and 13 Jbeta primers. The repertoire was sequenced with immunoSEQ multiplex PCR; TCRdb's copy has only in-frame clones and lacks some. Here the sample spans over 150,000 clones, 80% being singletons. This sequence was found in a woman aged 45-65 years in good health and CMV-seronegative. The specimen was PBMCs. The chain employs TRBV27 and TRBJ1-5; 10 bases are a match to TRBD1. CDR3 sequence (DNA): TGTGCCAGCAGTGTAGACAGGGGGCGATATGGCAATCAGCCCCAGCATTTT. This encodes CASSVDRGRYGNQPQHF.